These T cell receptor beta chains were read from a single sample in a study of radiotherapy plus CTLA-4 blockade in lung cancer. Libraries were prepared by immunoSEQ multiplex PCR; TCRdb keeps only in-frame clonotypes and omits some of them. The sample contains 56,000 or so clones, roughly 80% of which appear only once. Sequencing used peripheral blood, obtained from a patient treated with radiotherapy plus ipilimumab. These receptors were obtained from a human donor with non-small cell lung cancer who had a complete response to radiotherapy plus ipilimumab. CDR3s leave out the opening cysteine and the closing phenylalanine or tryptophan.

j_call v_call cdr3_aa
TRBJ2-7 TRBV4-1 ASSQVDRERGEQY
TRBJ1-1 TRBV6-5 ASSLDRITEAF
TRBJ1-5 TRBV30 AASWQGSSVQPQH
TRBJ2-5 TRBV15 ATSRGGKGGGLGETQY
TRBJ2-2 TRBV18 ASSPLAGTGELF
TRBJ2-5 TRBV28 ASSLTQETQY
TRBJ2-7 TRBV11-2 ASSWAMGGPYEQY
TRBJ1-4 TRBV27 ASSFATGTGPKKLF
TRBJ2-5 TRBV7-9 ASSFGGRLQETQY
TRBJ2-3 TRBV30 AWSGQRGGGTDTQY
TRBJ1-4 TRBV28 ASSRRTGGNEKLF
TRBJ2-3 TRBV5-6 ASSSPGLAGEDTQY
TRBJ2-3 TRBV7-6 ASSPIQRADTQY
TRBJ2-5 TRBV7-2 ASSTQGLQETQY
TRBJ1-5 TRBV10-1 ASSEGSGQPQH
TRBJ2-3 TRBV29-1 SVDRPGALSTDTQY
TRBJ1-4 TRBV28 ASSLSPGEKLF
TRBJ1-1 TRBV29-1 SVDPDGGTEAF
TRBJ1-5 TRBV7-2 ASSPTGYSNQPQH
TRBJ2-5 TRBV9 ASSARDRVQETQY
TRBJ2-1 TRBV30 AWRGQGTYNEQF
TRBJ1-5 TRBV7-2 ASSPGTGNYQPQH
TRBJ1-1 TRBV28 ASTPIAQGGRLNTEAF
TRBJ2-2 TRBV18 ASSRDAGTGELF
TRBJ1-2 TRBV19 ASKQGAGGYT
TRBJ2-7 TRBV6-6 ASSLRTGTNSEQY
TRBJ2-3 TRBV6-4 ASRKGQGATDTQY
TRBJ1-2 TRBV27 ASGRAGLYGYT
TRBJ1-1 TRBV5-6 ASSLERVLNTEAF
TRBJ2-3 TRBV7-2 ASSFFLAGTDTQY
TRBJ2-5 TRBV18 ASSPTGTSGETQY
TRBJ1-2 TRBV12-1 ASSRPGSNYGYT
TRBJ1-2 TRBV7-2 ASSLLKTGIYGYT
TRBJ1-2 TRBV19 ASSIWDRDNGYT
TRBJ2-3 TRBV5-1 ASCAWETAGTDTQY
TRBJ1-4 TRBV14 ASSHAGDRAINEKLF
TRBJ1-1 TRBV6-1 ATRRGGNGNTEAF
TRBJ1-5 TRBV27 ASRETGIYNQPQH
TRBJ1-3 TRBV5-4 ASSIQGTSGNTIY
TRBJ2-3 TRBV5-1 ASSFNPGEDTQY
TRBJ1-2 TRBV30 AWSVVFYRRKANYGYT
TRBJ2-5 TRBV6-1 ASSEAGGGQGTGETQY
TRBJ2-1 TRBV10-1 ASSLFVGGEQF
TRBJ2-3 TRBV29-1 SAGVGGRWGSDTQY
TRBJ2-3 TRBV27 ASSIEGFGTGRAPRNTQY
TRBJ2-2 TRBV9 ASSVASGELF
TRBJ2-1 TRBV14 ASSLRGSYNEQF
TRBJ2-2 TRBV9 ASSAPSDRRPTGELF
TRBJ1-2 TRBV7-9 ASSLDGTPYGYT